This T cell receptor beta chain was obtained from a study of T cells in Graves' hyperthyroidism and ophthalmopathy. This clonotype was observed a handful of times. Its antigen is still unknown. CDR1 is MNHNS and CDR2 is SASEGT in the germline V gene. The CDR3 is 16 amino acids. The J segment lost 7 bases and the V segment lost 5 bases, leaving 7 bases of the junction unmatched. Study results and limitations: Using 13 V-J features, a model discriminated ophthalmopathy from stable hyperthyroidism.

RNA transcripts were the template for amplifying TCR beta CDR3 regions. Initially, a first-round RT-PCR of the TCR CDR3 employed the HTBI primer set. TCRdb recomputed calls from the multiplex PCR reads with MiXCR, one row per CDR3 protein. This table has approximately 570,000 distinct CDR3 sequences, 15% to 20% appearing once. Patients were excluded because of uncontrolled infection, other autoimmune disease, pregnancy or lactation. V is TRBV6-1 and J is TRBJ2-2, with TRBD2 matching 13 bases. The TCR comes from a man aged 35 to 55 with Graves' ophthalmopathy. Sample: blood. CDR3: CASSRTSGSLGGELFF. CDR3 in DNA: TGTGCCAGCAGTCGGACTAGCGGGAGCCTGGGCGGGGAGCTGTTTTTT.